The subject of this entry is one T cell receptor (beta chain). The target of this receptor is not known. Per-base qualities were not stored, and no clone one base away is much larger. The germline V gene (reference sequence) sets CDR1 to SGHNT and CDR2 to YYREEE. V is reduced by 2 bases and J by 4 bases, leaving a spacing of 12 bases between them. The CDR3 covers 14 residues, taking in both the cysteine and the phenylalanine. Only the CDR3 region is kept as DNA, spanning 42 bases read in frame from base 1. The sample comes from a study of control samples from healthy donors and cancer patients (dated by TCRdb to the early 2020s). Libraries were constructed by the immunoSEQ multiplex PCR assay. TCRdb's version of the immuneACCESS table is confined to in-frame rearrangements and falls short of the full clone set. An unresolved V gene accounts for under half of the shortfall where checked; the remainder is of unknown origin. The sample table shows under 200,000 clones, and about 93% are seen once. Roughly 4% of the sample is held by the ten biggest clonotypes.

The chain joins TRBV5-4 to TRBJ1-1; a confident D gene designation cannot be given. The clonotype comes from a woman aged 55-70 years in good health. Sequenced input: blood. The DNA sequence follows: TGTGCCAGCAGCTTTGAGGGCACGGGCACTGAAGCTTTCTTT. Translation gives CASSFEGTGTEAFF. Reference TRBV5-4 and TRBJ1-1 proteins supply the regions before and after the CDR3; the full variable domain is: ETGVTQSPTHLIKTRGQQVTLRCSSQSGHNTVSWYQQALGQGPQFIFQYYREEENGRGNFPPRFSGLQFPNYSSELNVNALELDDSALYLCASSFEGTGTEAFFGQGTRLTVV.